In its sample, the clone carrying this T cell receptor (beta chain) was seen a few times. No antigen is known for it. TCRdb reprocessed the reads with MiXCR, giving one entry per CDR3 protein. The sample holds 300,000 to 400,000 distinct CDR3 sequences, under 35% seen once. These data are taken from a study of T cell repertoires in cytomegalovirus infection. Study details: CMV infection together with matching HLA type was indicated by public TCR beta signatures.

Study findings and constraints: The ex vivo response was dominated by HLA-C-restricted CMV-specific TCR beta clonotypes.

Sequencing was performed on cultured PBMCs, taken from culture after CMV antigen stimulation. The sequence was collected from a human donor in good health (CMV status not recorded). Some clones in this sample may be carry-over from other donors' samples.

The CDR3 spells CASNPLRGRAPNEQFF. The CDR3 DNA sequence: TGTGCCAGTAACCCCCTCCGGGGGAGGGCCCCCAATGAGCAGTTCTTC. The genes are TRBV19 and TRBJ2-1; 7 bases align to TRBD2. The germline gives CDR1 LNHDA, CDR2 SQIVND (reference sequence). This CDR3 spans 16 amino acids. Losses at the gene ends were 7 bases for V and 6 bases for J; bases not matched to a gene: 15. Filled out from reference TRBV19 and TRBJ2-1, the complete variable domain reads DGGITQSPKYLFRKEGQNVTLSCEQNLNHDAMYWYRQDPGQGLRLIYYSQIVNDFQKGDIAEGYSVSREKKESFPLTVTSAQKNPTAFYLCASNPLRGRAPNEQFFGPGTRLTVL.